Shown below are 13 T cell receptor beta chains from a single sample sequenced in a study of T cells in Graves' hyperthyroidism and ophthalmopathy. RNA transcripts yielded amplified TCR beta CDR3 regions. First-round RT-PCR with HTBI primers amplified the TCR CDR3 region. From the multiplex PCR reads, TCRdb called clonotypes with MiXCR, one entry per CDR3 protein. This table has over 500,000 distinct CDR3 sequences, 15% to 20% appearing once. The sequenced sample was blood. All receptors come from a woman in her twenties or thirties with Graves' ophthalmopathy.

The J gene is TRBJ2-1, the V gene TRBV7-6; the D is unclear. The CDR3 sequence is 16 residues long. The germline V and J ends were trimmed by 3 bases and 0 bases, with 12 bases remaining between them. The germline gives CDR1 SGHVS, CDR2 FNYEAQ. This CDR3 reads CASSFDLPSSYNEQFF. In nucleotides, the CDR3 is TGTGCCAGCAGCTTCGACCTCCCGAGCTCCTACAATGAGCAGTTCTTC.

This clonotype showed up many times. The gene calls are TRBV6-1 and TRBJ2-1; 9 bases map to TRBD1. The CDR3 extends over 20 amino acids. The V and J ends lost 5 bases and 2 bases, in that order; junction bases with no gene match: 19. CDR1 and CDR2 from the germline V gene are MNHNS and SASEGT. CDR3 sequence reads: CASSSAGTGIGGRPYNEQFF. The DNA of the CDR3 is TGTGCCAGCAGTTCCGCCGGGACAGGGATAGGTGGTCGTCCCTACAATGAGCAGTTCTTC.

The sample holds a few counts of this clonotype. The rearrangement links TRBV28 to TRBJ2-3; 7 nucleotides agree with TRBD1. V shed 5 bases and J 4 bases; nucleotides not matched to a gene: 9. The CDR3 is made up of 15 amino acids. Germline V gene sequence: CDR1 MDHEN, CDR2 SYDVKM. The CDR3 DNA sequence: TGTGCCAGCAGTCCTACAGGGGAAGTGGCAGATACGCAGTATTTT. It yields the protein CASSPTGEVADTQYF.

The gene calls are TRBV5-1 and TRBJ2-5; 9 bases are a match to TRBD2. The V segment lost 5 bases and the J segment 4 bases; nucleotides outside the gene matches: 9. This CDR3 region has 15 residues. Germline assignment: CDR1 SGHRS and CDR2 YFSETQ. CDR3: CASRNSGSVRETQYF. The CDR3 DNA sequence: TGCGCCAGCAGAAATAGCGGGAGTGTACGAGAGACCCAGTACTTC.

The chain carries TRBV24-1 and TRBJ2-1; no clear D gene. The CDR3 covers 12 residues. V lost 3 bases to trimming and J lost 10 bases, with 9 bases between them. Germline V gene lookup returns CDR1 KGHDR and CDR2 SFDVKD. CDR3 sequence (DNA): TGTGCCACCAGTGATCGTCCGACGGAGCAGTTCTTC. Translation gives CATSDRPTEQFF.

This chain joins TRBV16 and TRBJ2-5; 10 nucleotides match TRBD2. The V and J ends lost 1 base and 2 bases, in that order; junction bases with no gene match: 7. Germline-derived CDR1 and CDR2 are KGHSY and FQNENV. CDR3 length: 17 amino acids. This CDR3 is CASSQWLAGDAQETQYF. The CDR3, as DNA: TGTGCCAGCAGCCAATGGCTAGCGGGGGACGCTCAAGAGACCCAGTACTTC.

The chain employs TRBV5-1 and TRBJ1-2, with TRBD1 matching 8 bases. V lost 4 bases, J lost 7 bases, and 9 bases stayed unmatched. In germline, CDR1 is SGHRS, CDR2 YFSETQ. This CDR3 is built from 14 residues. CDR3 loop: CASSTPGQGFGYTF. Written as DNA, the CDR3 is TGCGCCAGCAGCACCCCAGGACAGGGTTTTGGCTACACCTTC.

This clonotype was counted many times. The V call is TRBV12-3 or TRBV12-4, the J call TRBJ1-3, with D hard to call. The CDR3 contains 16 residues. With 0 bases removed from V and 0 bases from J, the gap between germline ends came to 9 bases. The CDR3 sequence: CASSLARGSSGNTIYF. DNA of the CDR3: TGTGCCAGCAGTTTAGCGCGCGGCAGCTCTGGAAACACCATATATTTT.

Of note for this clonotype: Given a much more abundant clone one base away, this may be a read error. Here the CDR3 reads CAGSTQTSEYTGELFF. The DNA for the CDR3 is TGTGCCGGCAGCACCCAGACTAGCGAATACACCGGGGAGCTGTTTTTT. This sequence joins TRBV7-3 and TRBJ2-2, with TRBD2 identical over 8 bases. The V gene's germline CDR1 is SGHTA and CDR2 FQGTGA. This CDR3 contains 16 residues.

This clonotype was picked up many times. The chain joins TRBV7-2 to TRBJ1-4; TRBD1 matches 7 bases. The CDR3 contains 13 residues. Trimming took 5 bases from V and 5 from J; bases not matched to a gene: 2. Germline loops: CDR1 SGHTA, CDR2 FQGNSA. CDR3 residues: CASSKDRNEKLFF. In DNA form, the CDR3 reads TGTGCCAGCAGCAAGGACAGGAATGAAAAACTGTTTTTT. The full variable domain, rest sourced from reference TRBV7-2 and TRBJ1-4, is GAGVSQSPSNKVTEKGKDVELRCDPISGHTALYWYRQSLGQGLEFLIYFQGNSAPDKSGLPSDRFSAERTGGSVSTLTIQRTQQEDSAVYLCASSKDRNEKLFFGSGTQLSVL.

This clonotype was observed at least ten times. The genes are TRBV20-1 and TRBJ1-4, with TRBD1 matching 9 bases. CDR1 and CDR2 from the germline V gene are DFQATT and SNEGSKA (reference sequence). CDR3 length: 15 residues. The ends lost 6 bases at V and 3 bases at J; junction bases unmatched: 8. This chain's CDR3 is CSAQNRGLANEKLFF. CDR3 bases: TGCAGTGCCCAAAACAGGGGGCTGGCTAATGAAAAACTGTTTTTT.

The chain uses TRBV5-1 and TRBJ2-1; D remains unclear. The CDR3 loop spans 11 amino acids. The germline V gene has CDR1 SGHRS and CDR2 YFSETQ. Deletions cut 6 bases from V and 5 bases from J, with 6 bases between. CDR3 bases: TGCGCCAGCACTGACCACAATGAGCAGTTCTTC. This sequence encodes CASTDHNEQFF.

In its sample, this clonotype was seen once. A read error may produce the germline difference seen at one junction end. The chain joins TRBV5-1 to TRBJ2-7; the match to TRBD2 covers 7 bases. This CDR3 comprises 15 residues. Germline-derived CDR1 and CDR2 are SGHRS and YFSETQ. The CDR3 protein is CASSVEPSGSYEQYF. CDR3 nucleotide sequence: TGTGCCAGCAGCGTAGAGCCTAGCGGTTCCTACGAGCAGTACTTC.